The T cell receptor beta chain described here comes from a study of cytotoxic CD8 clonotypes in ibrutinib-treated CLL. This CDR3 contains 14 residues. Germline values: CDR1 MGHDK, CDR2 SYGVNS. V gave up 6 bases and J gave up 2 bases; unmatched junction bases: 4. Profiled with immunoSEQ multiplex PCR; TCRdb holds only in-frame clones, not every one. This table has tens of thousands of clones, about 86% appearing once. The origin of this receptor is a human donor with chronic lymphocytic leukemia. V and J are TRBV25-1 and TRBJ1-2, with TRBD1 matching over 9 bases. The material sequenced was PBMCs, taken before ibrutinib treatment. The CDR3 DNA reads TGTGCCAGCAGACGACAGGGGGAGAACTATGGCTACACCTTC. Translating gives CASRRQGENYGYTF.